These T cell receptor beta chains were read from a single sample in a study of beta chain features in type 1 diabetes. TCRdb's copy holds only in-frame clones and misses some; the assay was immunoSEQ multiplex PCR. The repertoire has hundreds of thousands of clones, about 12% of them found once; the top ten carry around 0.02%. Material for sequencing was naive CD4+ T cells from blood. These receptors all come from a man aged 18-30 years in good health. Both conserved end residues are part of each CDR3. The D gene is left open where the match is weak. Size tells how often a clone was seen (once, few, many) or the class of an expanded clone, and some rows leave it out.

V gene,D gene,clone size,J gene,CDR3 protein,CDR3 DNA
TRBV4-3,.,few,TRBJ2-5,CASSQVWAAEETQYF,TGCGCCAGCAGCCAAGTTTGGGCTGCTGAAGAGACCCAGTACTTC
TRBV18,.,.,TRBJ1-1,CASSPATRDSAFF,TGTGCCAGCTCACCCGCCACGCGGGACTCAGCTTTCTTT
TRBV28,.,few,TRBJ2-2,CASSLGGANTGELFF,TGTGCCAGCAGTTTAGGGGGGGCAAACACCGGGGAGCTGTTTTTT
TRBV7-9,TRBD1,.,TRBJ2-7,CASSKGQGKGEQYF,TGTGCCAGCAGCAAGGGACAGGGGAAGGGCGAGCAGTACTTC
TRBV6-6,TRBD1,.,TRBJ2-4,CASSYGDSIQYF,TGTGCCAGCAGTTACGGGGACAGCATTCAGTACTTC
TRBV5-6,TRBD1,few,TRBJ2-1,CASSLSGTAYNEQFF,TGTGCCAGCAGCTTGTCCGGGACAGCCTACAATGAGCAGTTCTTC
TRBV7-3,.,few,TRBJ2-2,CASSSRTRNTGELFF,TGTGCCAGCAGCTCAAGAACACGCAACACCGGGGAGCTGTTTTTT
TRBV29-1,.,.,TRBJ2-1,CSVSLFPGYNEQFF,TGCAGCGTTTCACTTTTTCCGGGTTACAATGAGCAGTTCTTC
TRBV7-7,TRBD2,few,TRBJ2-1,CASSPGSSGYNEQFF,TGTGCTAGCAGCCCCGGGTCTAGCGGGTACAATGAGCAGTTCTTC
TRBV6-5,.,.,TRBJ2-1,CASSTRDKQFF,TGTGCCAGCAGTACCAGGGATAAGCAGTTCTTC
TRBV19,.,.,TRBJ2-2,CAIRTKGNTGELFF,TGTGCCATCAGGACAAAAGGGAACACCGGGGAGCTGTTTTTT
TRBV7-9,.,.,TRBJ2-7,CASSLVGVREQYF,TGTGCCAGCAGCTTAGTAGGGGTACGCGAGCAGTACTTC
TRBV19,TRBD2,.,TRBJ2-7,CASSRDGEGYEQYF,TGTGCCAGTAGCAGAGATGGGGAGGGTTACGAGCAGTACTTC
TRBV27,.,.,TRBJ2-2,CASRVGWGEDTGELFF,TGTGCCAGCCGAGTTGGTTGGGGGGAGGACACCGGGGAGCTGTTTTTT
TRBV29-1,.,few,TRBJ1-4,CSVEIPGVEKLFF,TGCAGCGTTGAGATCCCAGGGGTTGAAAAACTGTTTTTT